This TCR beta chain was profiled in a study of blood T cell repertoires in COVID-19. Study background: Specimens from acute and convalescent COVID-19 originated in the United States, Italy and Spain. From T cells, B-cell-depleted T cells, or PBMCs came the material, which was cDNA or gDNA.

In this sample, this clone turned up a few times. Assay used: immunoSEQ multiplex PCR; TCRdb lists only in-frame clones, some missing. Among 25,000 to 30,000 clones listed, approximately 90% were seen once. CDR1 is LNHDA, CDR2 SQIVND, per germline (reference sequence). This CDR3 has 15 amino acids. V was pared by 3 bases and J by 1 base, with 5 bases of the junction left unmatched. The specimen sequenced was peripheral blood. V is TRBV19 and J is TRBJ1-1; TRBD1 aligns across 7 bases. The TCR sequence derives from a human donor in a cohort sampled during active COVID-19. The CDR3 loop reads CASSITGTANTEAFF. CDR3 bases: TGTGCCAGTAGTATCACCGGGACAGCGAACACTGAAGCTTTCTTT. The complete variable domain, with remaining parts taken from reference TRBV19 and TRBJ1-1, reads DGGITQSPKYLFRKEGQNVTLSCEQNLNHDAMYWYRQDPGQGLRLIYYSQIVNDFQKGDIAEGYSVSREKKESFPLTVTSAQKNPTAFYLCASSITGTANTEAFFGQGTRLTVV.